The 12 T cell receptor beta chains below were found in one sample sequenced in a study of blood T cell repertoires in COVID-19. Sequencing used immunoSEQ multiplex PCR; TCRdb keeps in-frame clones, though not all of them. The sample includes 200,000 to 250,000 clones, over 80% of them seen just once. The specimen was PBMCs or T cells enriched from blood (not recorded which). All receptors come from a woman in her thirties with acute COVID-19.

The chain is built from TRBV28 and TRBJ2-7; 7 bases map to TRBD1. V was pared by 6 bases and J by 4 bases, with 12 bases of the junction left unmatched. The CDR3 has 15 amino acids. Germline V gives CDR1 MDHEN, CDR2 SYDVKM. The CDR3 nucleotides read TGTGCCAGCAGGAATTTCGGGACAGATGGTTACGAGCAGTACTTC. It encodes CASRNFGTDGYEQYF. The entire variable domain, with the rest obtained from reference TRBV28 and TRBJ2-7, is as follows: DVKVTQSSRYLVKRTGEKVFLECVQDMDHENMFWYRQDPGLGLRLIYFSYDVKMKEKGDIPEGYSVSREKKERFSLILESASTNQTSMYLCASRNFGTDGYEQYFGPGTRLTVT.

The chain has TRBV3-1 (or the pseudogene TRBV3-2) and TRBJ1-2; 9 bases are a match to TRBD1. V gave up 3 bases and J gave up 3 bases; unmatched junction bases: 11. Per germline, CDR1 LGHDT and CDR2 YNNKEL (reference sequence). This CDR3 has 17 amino acids. In nucleotides, the CDR3 is TGTGCCAGCAGCCACGACTCTTCGGGACAGGGATACTATGGCTACACCTTC. Translation gives CASSHDSSGQGYYGYTF.

The chain is built from TRBV11-2 and TRBJ1-3; a weak D match, TRBD1 (5 bases). CDR1 and CDR2 from the germline V gene are SGHAT and FQNNGV. Between the trimmed V and J ends, which lost 3 bases and 6 bases, there was a span of 12 bases. This CDR3 region has 14 residues. CDR3 protein: CASSFKGLKNTIYF. The CDR3, as DNA: TGTGCCAGCAGCTTCAAGGGACTAAAAAACACCATATATTTT.

The DNA for the CDR3 is TGTGCCAGTAGTATTCAGGGGCGCGGTTCTCAGCCCCAGCATTTT. Encoded protein: CASSIQGRGSQPQHF. The rearrangement joins TRBV19 to TRBJ1-5; possible D gene TRBD1, 6 bases. Germline lookup yields CDR1 LNHDA and CDR2 SQIVND (reference sequence). With 3 bases removed from V and 6 bases from J, the gap between germline ends came to 15 bases. This CDR3 has 15 amino acids.

V gene TRBV19 combines with J gene TRBJ2-2; TRBD1 aligns across 7 bases. This CDR3 has 17 amino acids. The junction had 15 bases not matched to a gene; V was cut back by 7 bases and J by 4 bases. CDR1 LNHDA and CDR2 SQIVND come from the germline V gene (reference sequence). The CDR3 DNA sequence: TGTGCCAGTAAACTGAAAAGGGGACAGAAATCCACCGGGGAGCTGTTTTTT. It codes for CASKLKRGQKSTGELFF. Supplemented by reference TRBV19 and TRBJ2-2, the full variable domain reads DGGITQSPKYLFRKEGQNVTLSCEQNLNHDAMYWYRQDPGQGLRLIYYSQIVNDFQKGDIAEGYSVSREKKESFPLTVTSAQKNPTAFYLCASKLKRGQKSTGELFFGEGSRLTVL.

The chain has TRBV6-2 or TRBV6-3 and TRBJ2-7, with D possibly TRBD1 on 5 matching bases. CDR1 and CDR2 (germline): MNHEY, SVGEGT. Trimming stripped 1 base from V and 2 bases from J, with 12 bases between. There are 15 residues in the CDR3. The CDR3 loop is CASSYYMTDTYEQYF. The CDR3 nucleotides are TGTGCCAGCAGTTACTACATGACAGATACCTACGAGCAGTACTTC.

This clone was counted a single time. This rearrangement joins TRBV24-1 to TRBJ2-1; 8 bases align to TRBD1. V was pared by 4 bases and J by 2 bases, with 6 bases of the junction left unmatched. Per germline, CDR1 KGHDR and CDR2 SFDVKD. CDR3 size: 16 residues. The DNA of the CDR3 is TGTGCCACCAGTGACCCCGCGGACAGGGCCTACAATGAGCAGTTCTTC. Its translation is CATSDPADRAYNEQFF.

This clone has only one observation. V gene TRBV18 combines with J gene TRBJ2-7, with D possibly being TRBD1 (8 bases). Germline values: CDR1 KGHSH, CDR2 LQKENI. Trimming left V 6 bases short and J 7 bases short, with 25 bases between. CDR3 length equals 16 residues. CDR3: CASSHSRTTGGGEQYF. CDR3 nucleotides: TGTGCCAGCTCCCATTCCCGGACTACAGGGGGGGGTGAGCAGTACTTC.

The chain couples TRBV6-5 to TRBJ2-1; 7 nucleotides agree with TRBD2. V was pared by 6 bases and J by 8 bases, with 10 bases of the junction left unmatched. Germline V CDR1 and CDR2: MNHEY, SVGAGI. The CDR3 sequence is 14 residues long. The CDR3 coding sequence is TGTGCCAGCAGATCCGGCGGGGGTGGCGATGAGCAGTTCTTC. As protein: CASRSGGGGDEQFF.

This chain uses TRBV4-3 with TRBJ2-1; the match to TRBD2 covers 9 bases. Trimming took 0 bases from V and 4 from J; bases not matched to a gene: 1. The CDR3 has 15 residues. Germline V lookup: CDR1 LGHNA, CDR2 YSLEER. CDR3 in DNA: TGCGCCAGCAGCCAAGAAAGCGGGGGGTACAATGAGCAGTTCTTC. This sequence encodes CASSQESGGYNEQFF.

V usage is TRBV9 and J usage is TRBJ1-4; D is perhaps TRBD1 (6 bases). Trimming stripped 0 bases from V and 6 bases from J, with 12 bases between. In germline, CDR1 is SGDLS, CDR2 YYNGEE. This CDR3 spans 15 amino acids. CDR3 sequence: CASSVGGGDHEKLFF. CDR3 sequence (DNA): TGTGCCAGCAGCGTAGGAGGGGGGGACCATGAAAAACTGTTTTTT.

The rearrangement links TRBV29-1 to TRBJ1-1, with a weak D call TRBD1 (5 bases). The germline V gene has CDR1 SQVTM and CDR2 ANQGSEA. This CDR3 is built from 13 residues. CDR3 loop: CLVGGGLNTEAFF. Written as DNA, the CDR3 is TGCCTCGTTGGGGGAGGTTTGAACACTGAAGCTTTCTTT.